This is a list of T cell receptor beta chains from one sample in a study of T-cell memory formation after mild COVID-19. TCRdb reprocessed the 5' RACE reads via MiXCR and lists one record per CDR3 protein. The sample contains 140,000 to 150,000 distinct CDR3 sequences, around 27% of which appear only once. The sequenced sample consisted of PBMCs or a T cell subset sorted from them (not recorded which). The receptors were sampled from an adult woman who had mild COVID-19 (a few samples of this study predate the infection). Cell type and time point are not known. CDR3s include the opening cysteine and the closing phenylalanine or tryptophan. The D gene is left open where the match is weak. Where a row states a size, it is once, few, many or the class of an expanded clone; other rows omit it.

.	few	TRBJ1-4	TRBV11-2	TGTGCCAGCAGCCATAATGAAAAACTGTTTTTT	CASSHNEKLFF
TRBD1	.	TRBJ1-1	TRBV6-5	TGTGCCAGCAGTCGAGTTTACCGGGACAGGGGTACGATGAACACTGAAGCTTTCTTT	CASSRVYRDRGTMNTEAFF
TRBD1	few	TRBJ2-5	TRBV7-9	TGTGCCAGCAGCTTAAACGGCGGCAGGGGGTCTCAAGAGACCCAGTACTTC	CASSLNGGRGSQETQYF
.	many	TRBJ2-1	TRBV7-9	TGTGCCAGCAGCTTACAAGGCAATGAGCAGTTCTTC	CASSLQGNEQFF
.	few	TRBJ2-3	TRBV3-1	TGTGCCAGCAGCCAATCGCGGGGAGATACGCAGTATTTT	CASSQSRGDTQYF
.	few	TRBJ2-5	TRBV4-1	TGCGCCAGCAGCCAATTTGGGGGTGAGACCCAGTACTTC	CASSQFGGETQYF
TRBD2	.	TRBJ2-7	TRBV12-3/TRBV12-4	TGTGCCAGCAGTTTTGCCGGGACTAGCACCGAGCAGTACTTC	CASSFAGTSTEQYF
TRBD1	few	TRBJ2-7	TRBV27	TGTGCCAGCAGTTTAGGGGCCTTTGGGACAGCTAGCTACGAGCAGTACTTC	CASSLGAFGTASYEQYF
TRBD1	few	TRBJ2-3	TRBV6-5	TGTGCCAGCAGTCCGGGACAGTCCACAGATACGCAGTATTTT	CASSPGQSTDTQYF
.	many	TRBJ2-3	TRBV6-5	TGTGCCAGCCGGGGTACGTCGGATACGCAGTATTTT	CASRGTSDTQYF
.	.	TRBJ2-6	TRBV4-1	TGCGCCAGCAGCCGAGACAGCTCTGGGGCCAACGTCCTGACTTTC	CASSRDSSGANVLTF
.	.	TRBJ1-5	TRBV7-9	TGTGCCAGCAGCTTATCCCAGGGATACCAGCCCCAGCATTTT	CASSLSQGYQPQHF
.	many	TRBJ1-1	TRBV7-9	TGTGCCAGCAGCTTAGAGACGTGGGGGGTCGGAGCTTTCTTT	CASSLETWGVGAFF
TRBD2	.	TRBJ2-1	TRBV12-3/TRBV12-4	TGTGCCAGCAGTTTGGGGACTAGCGGGAGCGATGAGCAGTTCTTC	CASSLGTSGSDEQFF
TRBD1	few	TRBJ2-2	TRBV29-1	TGCAGCGTTCAACCGGGACAGTCGAACACCGGGGAGCTGTTTTTT	CSVQPGQSNTGELFF
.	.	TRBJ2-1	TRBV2	TGTGCCAGCACCCTCCCAGGGGGCGGGAGACGTGGCAATGAGCAGTTCTTC	CASTLPGGGRRGNEQFF
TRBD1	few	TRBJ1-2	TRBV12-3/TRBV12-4	TGTGCCAGCAGTTTGGTACAGGGGAATTATGGCTACACCTTC	CASSLVQGNYGYTF
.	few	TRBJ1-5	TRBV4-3	TGCGCCAGCAGCCAAGATGTAGTCCTTACCGGACAGCCCCAGCATTTT	CASSQDVVLTGQPQHF
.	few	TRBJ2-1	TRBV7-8	TGTGCCAGCAGCTTAGCCTCCCGAAATGGTGTGTTCTTC	CASSLASRNGVFF
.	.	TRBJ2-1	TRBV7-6	TGTGCCAGCAGCTTAGCTCTGGCTAGTCGCCACAATGAGCAGTTCTTC	CASSLALASRHNEQFF
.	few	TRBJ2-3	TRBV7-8	TGTGCCAGCAGCATGCTTAGCGGAGCTAGCACAGATACGCAGTATTTT	CASSMLSGASTDTQYF
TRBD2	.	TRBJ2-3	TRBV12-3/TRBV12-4	TGTGCCAGCAGTTTATTGGAGCGGGGGGACCTCACAGATACGCAGTATTTT	CASSLLERGDLTDTQYF
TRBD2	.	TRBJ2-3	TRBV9	TGTGCCAGCTCCGAGCGGGGGACTAGCACAGATACGCAGTATTTT	CASSERGTSTDTQYF
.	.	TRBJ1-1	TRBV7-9	TGTGCCAGCAGCCTAGCCACCTCATATGAAGCTTTCTTT	CASSLATSYEAFF
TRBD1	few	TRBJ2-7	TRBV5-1	TGCGCCAGCAGCTGGACAGGGGTCTACGAGCAGTACTTC	CASSWTGVYEQYF
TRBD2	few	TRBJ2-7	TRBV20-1	TGCAGTGCTACCGGGACTAGCGGGGCATCCTACGAGCAGTACTTC	CSATGTSGASYEQYF
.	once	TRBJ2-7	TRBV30	TGTGCCTGGAGCGAGCTAGCCGAGCAGTACTTC	CAWSELAEQYF
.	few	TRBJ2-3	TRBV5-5	TGTGCCAGCAGCTTGCTCGGCACGTCGGACCGGGCAGATACGCAGTATTTT	CASSLLGTSDRADTQYF
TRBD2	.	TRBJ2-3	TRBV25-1	TGTGCCAGCAGTGAACGACTAGCGGGAGTCCCTAAGCAGTATTTT	CASSERLAGVPKQYF